This T cell receptor beta chain was obtained from a study of regulatory and conventional T cells in RAG deficiency (dated by TCRdb to 2016 to 2017). About the full investigation: High-throughput TCR beta sequencing was used to compare the diversity and composition of the Treg, conventional CD4+ and CD8+ T cell repertoires of RAG-deficient patients with those of healthy controls.

The research as a whole found: For some subjects, some T-cell subset analyses were not performed. The CD25-high CD127-low cells sorted from Omenn syndrome patients may be peripherally activated cells rather than true Treg cells. Shorter CDR3 lengths were found in all patient T-cell subsets, and >80% Treg-Tconv repertoire overlap at nucleotide and amino acid level was observed in Omenn syndrome patients. In Omenn syndrome and CID/AS patients compared with controls, roughly 97-fold fewer unique TCR beta sequences were detected from Treg cells, versus 8 to 10-fold fewer for other subsets. RAG-deficient patients showed markedly lower Shannon entropy and higher Simpson indices than control T-cell subpopulations.

Regulatory T cells were purified from blood as CD4+CD25-high CD127-low cells before genomic DNA extraction. Repertoire analyses used several healthy control donors as the comparison group. The library was made by the immunoSEQ multiplex PCR assay. Rearranged TCR beta chain products were amplified from genomic DNA of sorted T-cell subsets and sequenced. The published analysis was carried out like this. Shannon entropy and Simpson indices were used to quantify the repertoire diversity of productive TCR beta rearrangements. Clonal expansion was assessed using the summed frequency of the 100 most abundant productive TCR beta clonotypes among total reads. The TRB repertoires were scored with a self-reactivity index built on which amino acids appear at CDR3beta positions 6 and 7. Repertoire analyses used two-way ANOVA; flow cytometric analyses used Student t or Mann-Whitney tests. The immuneACCESS repertoire file appears here via TCRdb, limited to in-frame rearrangements. These files lack a portion of the clones; in checked studies, under half of the deficit traces to unresolved V genes, and the cause of the others is not known. Clone size and V and J calls were adopted from that table, with D and trimming inferred from the DNA. The sample table holds about 12,000 clones, of which roughly 94% were seen once. The ten largest account for 1.4% to 1.5% of the sample.

Counted from cysteine to phenylalanine, this CDR3 has 13 amino acids. Only the CDR3 region is kept as DNA, spanning 39 bases read in frame from base 1. CDR1 and CDR2 were assigned from the germline V gene as MNHNS and SASEGT. V ends up 5 bases short and J 10 bases short, with an unmatched junction base count of 9. Of note for this clone: Its antigen target is currently unknown. No base quality information exists; no much larger clone differs at one position.

The same specimen was also included in a second study, on regulatory T cells. As the second publication notes: The multiplex PCR relied on 52 forward TRBV primers and 13 reverse TRBJ primers, and amplification bias was corrected through assay-based and computational methods. Restricted unique TRB V-J pairs and skewed V and J gene usage were observed in patient repertoires, most markedly in regulatory T cells. The study compared T-cell receptor beta repertoires of sorted regulatory, conventional CD4+ and CD8+ T cells between CD3G-deficient patients and healthy controls. Peripheral blood mononuclear cells were isolated by Ficoll density separation. Within the immunoSEQ assay, multiplex PCR amplified rearranged TRB loci from genomic DNA. TRB amplicons were sequenced on an Illumina HiSeq platform. Raw sequences were error-filtered and aligned to reference gene sequences by custom algorithms and were subsequently analyzed with the immunoSEQ online tools. The frequencies of productive and nonproductive TRB rearrangements were evaluated among unique sequences as well as among total sequences. Group comparisons used t tests, Mann-Whitney tests or two-way ANOVA run in Prism software.

The V gene is TRBV6-1 and the J gene is TRBJ1-1; 8 bases in the junction line up with TRBD1. This receptor was obtained from a human donor in good health. The sequencing input was CD127- CD25+ CD4+ Tregs sorted from blood. CDR3 protein: CASSKWTGNAAFF. The DNA sequence is TGTGCCAGCAGTAAATGGACAGGGAATGCAGCTTTCTTT.